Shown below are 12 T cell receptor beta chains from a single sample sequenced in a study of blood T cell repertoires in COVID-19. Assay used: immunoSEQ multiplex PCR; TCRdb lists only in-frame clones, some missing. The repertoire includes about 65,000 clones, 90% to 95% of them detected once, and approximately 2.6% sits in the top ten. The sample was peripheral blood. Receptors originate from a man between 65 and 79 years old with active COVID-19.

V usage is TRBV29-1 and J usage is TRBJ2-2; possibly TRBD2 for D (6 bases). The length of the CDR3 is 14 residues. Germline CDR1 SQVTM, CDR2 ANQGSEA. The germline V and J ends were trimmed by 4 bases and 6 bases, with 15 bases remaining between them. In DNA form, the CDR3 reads TGCAGCGTTGCCGAAGGCGGGATCCCCGGGGAGCTGTTTTTT. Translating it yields CSVAEGGIPGELFF.

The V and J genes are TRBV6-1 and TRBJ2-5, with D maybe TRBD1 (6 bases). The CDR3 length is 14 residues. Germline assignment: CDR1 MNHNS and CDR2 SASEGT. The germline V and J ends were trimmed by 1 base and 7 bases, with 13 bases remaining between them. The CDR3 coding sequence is TGTGCCAGCAGTGAAGGGGGGCGCATGGGGACCCAGTACTTC. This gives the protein CASSEGGRMGTQYF.

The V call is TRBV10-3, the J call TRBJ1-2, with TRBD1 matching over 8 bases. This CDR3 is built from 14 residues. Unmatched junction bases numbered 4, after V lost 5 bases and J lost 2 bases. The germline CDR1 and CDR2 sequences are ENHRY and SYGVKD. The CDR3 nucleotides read TGTGCCATCAGTCTGGACAGGGCCAACTATGGCTACACCTTC. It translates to CAISLDRANYGYTF.

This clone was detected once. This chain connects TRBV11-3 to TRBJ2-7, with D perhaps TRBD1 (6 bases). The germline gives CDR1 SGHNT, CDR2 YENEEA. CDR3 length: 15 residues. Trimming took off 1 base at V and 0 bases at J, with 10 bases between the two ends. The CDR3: CASSLGVGGSYEQYF. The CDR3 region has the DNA TGTGCCAGCAGCTTAGGCGTAGGGGGCTCCTACGAGCAGTACTTC. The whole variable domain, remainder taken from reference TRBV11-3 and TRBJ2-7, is EAGVVQSPRYKIIEKKQPVAFWCNPISGHNTLYWYLQNLGQGPELLIRYENEEAVDDSQLPKDRFSAERLKGVDSTLKIQPAELGDSAVYLCASSLGVGGSYEQYFGPGTRLTVT.

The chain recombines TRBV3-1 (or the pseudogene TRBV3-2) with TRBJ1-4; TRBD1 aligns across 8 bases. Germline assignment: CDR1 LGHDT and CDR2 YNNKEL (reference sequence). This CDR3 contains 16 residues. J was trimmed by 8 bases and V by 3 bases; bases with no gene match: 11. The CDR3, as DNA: TGTGCCAGCAGCCAGCCAGGACAGGGTTTCGGGGAAAAACTGTTTTTT. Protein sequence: CASSQPGQGFGEKLFF.

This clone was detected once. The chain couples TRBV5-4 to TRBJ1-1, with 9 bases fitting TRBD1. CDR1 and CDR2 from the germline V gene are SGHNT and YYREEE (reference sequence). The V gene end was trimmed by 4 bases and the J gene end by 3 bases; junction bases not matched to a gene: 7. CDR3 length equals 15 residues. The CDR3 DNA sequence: TGTGCCAGCAGCAAACCGGGACAGGGTTACACTGAAGCTTTCTTT. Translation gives CASSKPGQGYTEAFF.

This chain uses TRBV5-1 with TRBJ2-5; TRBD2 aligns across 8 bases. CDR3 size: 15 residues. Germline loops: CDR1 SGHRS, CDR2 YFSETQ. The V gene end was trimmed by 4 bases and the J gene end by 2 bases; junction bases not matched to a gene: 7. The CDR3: CASSGSGERQETQYF. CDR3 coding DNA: TGCGCCAGCAGCGGTAGCGGGGAGAGACAAGAGACCCAGTACTTC.

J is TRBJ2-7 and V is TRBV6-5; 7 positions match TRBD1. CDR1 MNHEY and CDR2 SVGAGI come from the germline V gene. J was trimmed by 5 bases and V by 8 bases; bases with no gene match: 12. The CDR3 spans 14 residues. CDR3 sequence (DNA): TGTGCCAGCGAACCCAGGACAGGCATCGACGAGCAGTACTTC. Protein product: CASEPRTGIDEQYF.

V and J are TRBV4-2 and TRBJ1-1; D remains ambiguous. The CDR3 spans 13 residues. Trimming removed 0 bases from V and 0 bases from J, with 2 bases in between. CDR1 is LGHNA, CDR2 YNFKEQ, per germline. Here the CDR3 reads CASSQDMNTEAFF. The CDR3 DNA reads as TGTGCCAGCAGCCAAGACATGAACACTGAAGCTTTCTTT.

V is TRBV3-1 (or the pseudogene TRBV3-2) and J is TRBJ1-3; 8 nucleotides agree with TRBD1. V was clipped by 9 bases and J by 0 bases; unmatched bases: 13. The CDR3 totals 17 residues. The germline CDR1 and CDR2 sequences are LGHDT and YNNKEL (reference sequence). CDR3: CARKRRDRPFSGNTIYF. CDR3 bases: TGTGCCAGAAAAAGACGGGACAGGCCGTTCTCTGGAAACACCATATATTTT.

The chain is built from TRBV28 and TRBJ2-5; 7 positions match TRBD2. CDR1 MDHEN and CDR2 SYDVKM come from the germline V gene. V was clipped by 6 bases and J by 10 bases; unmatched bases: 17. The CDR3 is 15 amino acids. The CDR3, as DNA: TGTGCCAGCAGCCCCCAGGGACTACTGGTTGGGGACCAGTACTTC. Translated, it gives CASSPQGLLVGDQYF.

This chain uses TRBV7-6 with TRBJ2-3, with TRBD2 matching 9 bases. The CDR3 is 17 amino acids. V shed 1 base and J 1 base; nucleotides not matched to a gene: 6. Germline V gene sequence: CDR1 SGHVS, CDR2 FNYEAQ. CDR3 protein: CASSLEGLAGGTDTQYF. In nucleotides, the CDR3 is TGTGCCAGCAGCTTAGAAGGGTTAGCGGGGGGCACAGATACGCAGTATTTT.